This record looks at one T cell receptor (beta chain) sequence and its context. Antigen: not known. Method: immunoSEQ multiplex PCR; TCRdb's copy keeps in-frame clones and lacks some. The table includes 45,000 to 50,000 clones, roughly 91% detected once. This specimen belongs to a study of graft-versus-host responses after intestinal transplantation. For the study at large: Recipients obtained multivisceral, liver-intestinal, or isolated intestinal transplants. Anti-thymocyte globulin induction preceded two to four years of tacrolimus and steroid maintenance in all recipients.

The CDR3 spans 17 residues. Findings and limits, study-wide: The presence of high graft-versus-host to host-versus-graft clonal ratios in allografts characterized patients with graft-donor T cell macrochimerism. In recipient marrow, GvH clones were found, and some appeared first in ileum or blood.

This chain joins TRBV21-1 and TRBJ2-1; the table's D call TRBD2 went unverified against the DNA. TRBV21-1 is a pseudogene segment. This specimen was PBMCs, taken about 120 weeks after a first intestinal transplant, on the day of a second. The sequence was obtained from a human patient who received an intestinal transplant, so some T cells may come from the graft donor. The CDR3 DNA follows: TGTGCCAGCAGAGGCATGATAGCTACACCATCCGACAATGAGCAGTTCTTC. Amino acids: CASRGMIATPSDNEQFF.